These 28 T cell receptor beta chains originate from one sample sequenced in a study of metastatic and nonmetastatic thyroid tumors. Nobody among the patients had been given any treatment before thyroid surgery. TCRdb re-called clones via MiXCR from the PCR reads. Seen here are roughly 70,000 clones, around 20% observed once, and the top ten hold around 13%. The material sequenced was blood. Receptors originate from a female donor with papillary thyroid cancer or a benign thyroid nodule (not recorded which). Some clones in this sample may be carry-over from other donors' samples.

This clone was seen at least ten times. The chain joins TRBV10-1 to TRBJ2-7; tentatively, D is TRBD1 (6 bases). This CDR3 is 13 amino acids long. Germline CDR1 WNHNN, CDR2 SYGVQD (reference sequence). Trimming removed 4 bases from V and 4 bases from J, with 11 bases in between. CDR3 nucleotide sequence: TGCGCCAGCAGTGGAGGGGGTTCTTACGAGCAGTACTTC. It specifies CASSGGGSYEQYF.

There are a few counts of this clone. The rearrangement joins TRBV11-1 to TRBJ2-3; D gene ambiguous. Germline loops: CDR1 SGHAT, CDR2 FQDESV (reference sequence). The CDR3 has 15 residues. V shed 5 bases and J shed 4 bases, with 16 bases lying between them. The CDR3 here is CASSPQVFPADTQYF. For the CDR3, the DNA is TGTGCCAGCAGCCCGCAGGTCTTTCCGGCAGATACGCAGTATTTT. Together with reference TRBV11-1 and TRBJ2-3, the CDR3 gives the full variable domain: EAEVAQSPRYKITEKSQAVAFWCDPISGHATLYWYRQILGQGPELLVQFQDESVVDDSQLPKDRFSAERLKGVDSTLKIQPAELGDSAMYLCASSPQVFPADTQYFGPGTRLTVL.

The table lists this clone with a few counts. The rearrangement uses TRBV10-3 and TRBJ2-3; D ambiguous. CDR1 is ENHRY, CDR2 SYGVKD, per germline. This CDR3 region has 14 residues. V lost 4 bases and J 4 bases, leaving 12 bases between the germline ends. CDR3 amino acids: CAISVYEPPDTQYF. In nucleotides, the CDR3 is TGTGCCATCAGTGTCTACGAGCCCCCAGATACGCAGTATTTT.

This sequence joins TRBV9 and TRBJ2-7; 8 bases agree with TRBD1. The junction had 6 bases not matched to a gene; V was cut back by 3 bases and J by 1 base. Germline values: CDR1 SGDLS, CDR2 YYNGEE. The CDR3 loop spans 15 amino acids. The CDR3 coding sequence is TGTGCCAGCAGCGGTAACCGACAGGGGTCCTACGAGCAGTACTTC. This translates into CASSGNRQGSYEQYF.

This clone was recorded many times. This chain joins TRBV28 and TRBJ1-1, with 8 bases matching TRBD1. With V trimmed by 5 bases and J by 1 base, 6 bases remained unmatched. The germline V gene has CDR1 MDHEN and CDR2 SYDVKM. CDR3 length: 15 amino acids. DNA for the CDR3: TGTGCCAGCAGTCGCGCCGGGACAGGGAACACTGAAGCTTTCTTT. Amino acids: CASSRAGTGNTEAFF.

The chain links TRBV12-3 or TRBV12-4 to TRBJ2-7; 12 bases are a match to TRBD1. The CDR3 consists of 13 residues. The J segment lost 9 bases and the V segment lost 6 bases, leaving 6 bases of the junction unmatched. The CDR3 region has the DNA TGTGCCAGCAGAGGGACAGGGGGCGAAGGGCAGTACTTC. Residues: CASRGTGGEGQYF.

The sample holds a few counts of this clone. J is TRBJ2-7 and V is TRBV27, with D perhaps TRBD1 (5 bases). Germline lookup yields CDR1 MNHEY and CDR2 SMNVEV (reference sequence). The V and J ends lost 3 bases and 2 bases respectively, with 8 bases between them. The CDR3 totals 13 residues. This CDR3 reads CASSFGRAYEQYF. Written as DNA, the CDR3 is TGTGCCAGCAGTTTTGGCAGGGCCTACGAGCAGTACTTC.

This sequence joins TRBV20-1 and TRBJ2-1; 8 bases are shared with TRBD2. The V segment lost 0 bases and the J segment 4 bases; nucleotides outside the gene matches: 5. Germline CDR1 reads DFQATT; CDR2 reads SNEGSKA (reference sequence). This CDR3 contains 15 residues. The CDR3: CSARDGREGYNEQFF. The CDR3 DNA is TGCAGTGCTAGAGACGGACGGGAGGGATACAATGAGCAGTTCTTC.

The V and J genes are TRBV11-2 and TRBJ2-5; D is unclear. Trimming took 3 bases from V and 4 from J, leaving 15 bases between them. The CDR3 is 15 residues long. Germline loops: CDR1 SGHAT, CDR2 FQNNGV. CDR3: CASSFTSSGGETQYF. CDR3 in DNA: TGTGCCAGCAGCTTTACATCCTCGGGCGGAGAGACCCAGTACTTC.

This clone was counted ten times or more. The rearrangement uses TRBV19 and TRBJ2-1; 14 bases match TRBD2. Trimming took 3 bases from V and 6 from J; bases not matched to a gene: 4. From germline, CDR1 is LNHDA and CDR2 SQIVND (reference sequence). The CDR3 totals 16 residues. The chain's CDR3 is CASSIATSGRANEQFF. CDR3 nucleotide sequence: TGTGCCAGTAGTATCGCGACTAGCGGGAGGGCCAATGAGCAGTTCTTC.

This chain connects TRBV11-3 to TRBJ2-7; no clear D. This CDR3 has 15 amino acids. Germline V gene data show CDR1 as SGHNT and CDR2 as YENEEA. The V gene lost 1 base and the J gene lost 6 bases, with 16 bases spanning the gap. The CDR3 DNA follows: TGTGCCAGCAGCTTAGGGCCTCTCTCTCGTGGCGAGCAGTACTTC. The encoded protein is CASSLGPLSRGEQYF. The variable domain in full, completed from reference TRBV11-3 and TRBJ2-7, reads EAGVVQSPRYKIIEKKQPVAFWCNPISGHNTLYWYLQNLGQGPELLIRYENEEAVDDSQLPKDRFSAERLKGVDSTLKIQPAELGDSAVYLCASSLGPLSRGEQYFGPGTRLTVT.

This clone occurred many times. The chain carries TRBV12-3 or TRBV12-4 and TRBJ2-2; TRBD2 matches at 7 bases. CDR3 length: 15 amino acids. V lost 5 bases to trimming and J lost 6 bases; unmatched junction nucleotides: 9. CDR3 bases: TGTGCCAGCAGTCGTGGGGCGGGAGAAGCCGGGGAGCTGTTTTTT. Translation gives CASSRGAGEAGELFF.

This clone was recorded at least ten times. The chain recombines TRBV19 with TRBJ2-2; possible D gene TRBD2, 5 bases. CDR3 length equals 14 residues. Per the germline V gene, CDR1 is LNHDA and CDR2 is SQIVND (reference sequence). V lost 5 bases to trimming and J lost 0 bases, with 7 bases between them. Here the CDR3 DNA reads TGTGCCAGTAGTCATAGCGCGAACACCGGGGAGCTGTTTTTT. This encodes CASSHSANTGELFF.

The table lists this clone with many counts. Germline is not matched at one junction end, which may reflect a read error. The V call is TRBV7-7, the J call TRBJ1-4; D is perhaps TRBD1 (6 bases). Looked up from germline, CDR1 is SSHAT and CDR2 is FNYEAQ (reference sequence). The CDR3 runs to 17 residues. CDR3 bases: TGTGCTAGCACCCTAAGGGGGACACGTGCAACTAATGAAAAACTGTTTTTT. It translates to CASTLRGTRATNEKLFF.

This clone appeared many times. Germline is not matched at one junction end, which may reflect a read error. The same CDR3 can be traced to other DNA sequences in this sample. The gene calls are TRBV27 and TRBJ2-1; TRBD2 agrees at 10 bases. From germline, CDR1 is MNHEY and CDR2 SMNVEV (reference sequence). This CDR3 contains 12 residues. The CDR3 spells CASSSTGTSASF. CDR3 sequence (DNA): TGTGCCAGCAGTTCCACCGGGACTAGCGCTTCCTTC.

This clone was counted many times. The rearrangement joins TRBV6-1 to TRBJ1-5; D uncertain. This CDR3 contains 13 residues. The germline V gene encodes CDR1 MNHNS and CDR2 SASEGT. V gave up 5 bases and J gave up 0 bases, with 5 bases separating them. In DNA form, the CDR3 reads TGTGCCAGCAGTTCATATAGCAATCAGCCCCAGCATTTT. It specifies CASSSYSNQPQHF.

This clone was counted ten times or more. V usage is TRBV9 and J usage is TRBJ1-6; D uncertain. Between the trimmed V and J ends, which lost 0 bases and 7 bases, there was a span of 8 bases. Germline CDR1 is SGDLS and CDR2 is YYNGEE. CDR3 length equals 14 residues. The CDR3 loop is CASSVAYRNSPLHF. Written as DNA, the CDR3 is TGTGCCAGCAGCGTAGCTTACCGCAATTCACCCCTCCACTTT.

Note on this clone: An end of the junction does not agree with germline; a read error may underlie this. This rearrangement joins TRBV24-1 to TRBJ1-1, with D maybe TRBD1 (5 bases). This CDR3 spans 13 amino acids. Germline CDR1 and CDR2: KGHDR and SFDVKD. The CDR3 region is CATSDLPGSELYF. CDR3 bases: TGTGCCACCAGTGATTTGCCAGGGAGCGAGCTTTACTTC.

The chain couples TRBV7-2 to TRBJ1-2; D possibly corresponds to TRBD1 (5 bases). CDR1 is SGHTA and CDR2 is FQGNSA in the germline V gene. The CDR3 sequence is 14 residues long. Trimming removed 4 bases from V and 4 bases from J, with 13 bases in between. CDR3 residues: CASSSSRVSYGYTF. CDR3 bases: TGTGCCAGCAGCTCGAGCAGGGTATCCTATGGCTACACCTTC. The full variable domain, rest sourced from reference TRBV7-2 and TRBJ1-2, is GAGVSQSPSNKVTEKGKDVELRCDPISGHTALYWYRQSLGQGLEFLIYFQGNSAPDKSGLPSDRFSAERTGGSVSTLTIQRTQQEDSAVYLCASSSSRVSYGYTFGSGTRLTVV.

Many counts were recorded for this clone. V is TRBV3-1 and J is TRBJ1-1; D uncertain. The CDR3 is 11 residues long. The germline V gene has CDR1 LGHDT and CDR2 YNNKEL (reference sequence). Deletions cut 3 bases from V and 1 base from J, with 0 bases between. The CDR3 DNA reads TGTGCCAGCAGCCAGAACACTGAAGCTTTCTTT. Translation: CASSQNTEAFF.

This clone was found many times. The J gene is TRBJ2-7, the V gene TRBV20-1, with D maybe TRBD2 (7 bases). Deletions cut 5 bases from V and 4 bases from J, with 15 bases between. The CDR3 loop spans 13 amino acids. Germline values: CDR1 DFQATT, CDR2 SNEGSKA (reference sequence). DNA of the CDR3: TGCAGTGCTCAAAAAGGGGGGGAGTACGAGCAGTACTTC. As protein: CSAQKGGEYEQYF.

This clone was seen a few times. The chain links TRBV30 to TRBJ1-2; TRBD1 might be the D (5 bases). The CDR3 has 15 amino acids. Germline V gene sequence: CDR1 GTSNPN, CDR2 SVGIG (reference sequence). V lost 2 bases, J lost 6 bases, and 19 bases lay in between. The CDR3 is CAWSPFLGGGNGYTF. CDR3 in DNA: TGTGCCTGGAGTCCCTTCCTAGGTGGGGGGAATGGCTACACCTTC.

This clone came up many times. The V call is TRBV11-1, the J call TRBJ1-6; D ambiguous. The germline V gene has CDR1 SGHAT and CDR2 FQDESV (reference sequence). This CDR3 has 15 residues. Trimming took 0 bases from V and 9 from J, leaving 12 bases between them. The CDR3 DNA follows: TGTGCCAGCAGCTTAGCGGGCGCGGGGAGTTCACCCCTCCACTTT. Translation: CASSLAGAGSSPLHF.

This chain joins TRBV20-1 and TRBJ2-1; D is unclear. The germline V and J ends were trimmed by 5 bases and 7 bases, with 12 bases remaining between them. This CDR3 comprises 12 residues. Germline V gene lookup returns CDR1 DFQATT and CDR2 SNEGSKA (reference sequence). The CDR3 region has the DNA TGCAGTGCTCACCAGTTCATGAATGAGCAGTTCTTC. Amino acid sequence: CSAHQFMNEQFF.

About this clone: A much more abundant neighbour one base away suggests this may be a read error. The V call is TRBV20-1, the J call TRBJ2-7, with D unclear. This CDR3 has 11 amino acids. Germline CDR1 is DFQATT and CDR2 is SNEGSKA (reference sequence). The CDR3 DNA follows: TGCAGTGCTAGAGAGGGTCACGATCAGTACTTC. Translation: CSAREGHDQYF.

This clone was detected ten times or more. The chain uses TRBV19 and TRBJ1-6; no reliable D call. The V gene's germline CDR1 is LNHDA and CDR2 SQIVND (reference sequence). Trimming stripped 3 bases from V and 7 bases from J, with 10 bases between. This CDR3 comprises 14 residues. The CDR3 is CASSILHGNSPLHF. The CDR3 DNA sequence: TGTGCCAGTAGTATTTTACACGGGAATTCACCCCTCCACTTT.

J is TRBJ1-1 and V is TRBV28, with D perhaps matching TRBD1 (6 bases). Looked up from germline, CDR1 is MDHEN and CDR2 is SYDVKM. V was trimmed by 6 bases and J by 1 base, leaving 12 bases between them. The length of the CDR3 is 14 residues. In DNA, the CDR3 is TGTGCCAGCAGCCACCAGGGGTCGAACACTGAAGCTTTCTTT. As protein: CASSHQGSNTEAFF.

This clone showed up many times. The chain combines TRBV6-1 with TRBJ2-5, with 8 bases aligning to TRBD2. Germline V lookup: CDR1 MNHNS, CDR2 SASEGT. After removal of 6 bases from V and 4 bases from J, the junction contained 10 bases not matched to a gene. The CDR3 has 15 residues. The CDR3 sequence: CASSKGAGGGETQYF. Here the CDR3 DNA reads TGTGCCAGCAGCAAAGGGGCGGGAGGAGGAGAGACCCAGTACTTC.